These T cell receptor beta chains were read from a single sample in a study of shared clonotypes between healthy human individuals. Here immunoSEQ multiplex PCR was the method, and the copy in TCRdb shows in-frame clones only, minus some. The sample holds more than 2,000,000 clones; roughly nine tenths are singletons and the top ten take 0.13% to 0.15%. The specimen was naive CD4+ T cells sorted from blood. These receptor sequences come from a man aged 18 to 29 in good health. Both conserved end residues are part of each CDR3. A D gene is named only where the DNA matches it firmly.

cdr3_nt	cdr3_aa	v_call	j_call	d_call
TGCGCCAGCAGCAAAACCGGGACAGCGAGCTCTGGAAACACCATATATTTT	CASSKTGTASSGNTIYF	TRBV5-1	TRBJ1-3	TRBD1
TGCGCCAGCAATCTCGGGGGGTCCTACGAGCAGTACTTC	CASNLGGSYEQYF	TRBV10-2	TRBJ2-7	TRBD2
TGTGCCAGCACATCGGGACAGGGGGCCTACGAGCAGTACTTC	CASTSGQGAYEQYF	TRBV2	TRBJ2-7	TRBD1
TGTGCACGTGGGAGGGAACAGCCCCAGCATTTT	CARGREQPQHF	TRBV7-9	TRBJ1-5	-
TGCGCCAGCAGCAGGGAGGGGACTGAGACCTACGAGCAGTACTTC	CASSREGTETYEQYF	TRBV5-1	TRBJ2-7	TRBD2
TGTGCCAGCAGCCAGCTCAGCGGGGGCTCCTACAATGAGCAGTTCTTC	CASSQLSGGSYNEQFF	TRBV7-2	TRBJ2-1	TRBD2
TGTGCCAGCAGCTCCCCCTCCTACGAGCAGTACTTC	CASSSPSYEQYF	TRBV11-2	TRBJ2-7	-
TGTGCTAGCAGCTTACGTCTGGGGCCACAAGAGACCCAGTACTTC	CASSLRLGPQETQYF	TRBV7-7	TRBJ2-5	-
TGCGCCAGCAGCTTGGGGACAGAACCCTACGAGCAGTACTTC	CASSLGTEPYEQYF	TRBV5-1	TRBJ2-7	-
TGTGCCAGCAGCTTTCATTGGGGAGTCCAAGAGACCCAGTACTTC	CASSFHWGVQETQYF	TRBV7-9	TRBJ2-5	-
TGTGCCAGCAGTCCCGGCGGGGGCGAATCACCCCTCCACTTT	CASSPGGGESPLHF	TRBV6-1	TRBJ1-6	-
TGTGCCATCAGTGTGAGTCCCCAAGAGACCCAGTACTTC	CAISVSPQETQYF	TRBV10-3	TRBJ2-5	-
TGTGCCAGCAGCTTAGTTGGACTAGCGGGAGGCGAGCAGTACTTC	CASSLVGLAGGEQYF	TRBV7-2	TRBJ2-7	TRBD2
TGCGCCAGCAGCCAAGATAGGAAGGGACAGGGAGCCGGGGAGCTGTTTTTT	CASSQDRKGQGAGELFF	TRBV4-1	TRBJ2-2	TRBD1
TGTGCCAGCAGCGCGAGGACTAGCGGGAGTGAGCAGTTCTTC	CASSARTSGSEQFF	TRBV9	TRBJ2-1	TRBD2